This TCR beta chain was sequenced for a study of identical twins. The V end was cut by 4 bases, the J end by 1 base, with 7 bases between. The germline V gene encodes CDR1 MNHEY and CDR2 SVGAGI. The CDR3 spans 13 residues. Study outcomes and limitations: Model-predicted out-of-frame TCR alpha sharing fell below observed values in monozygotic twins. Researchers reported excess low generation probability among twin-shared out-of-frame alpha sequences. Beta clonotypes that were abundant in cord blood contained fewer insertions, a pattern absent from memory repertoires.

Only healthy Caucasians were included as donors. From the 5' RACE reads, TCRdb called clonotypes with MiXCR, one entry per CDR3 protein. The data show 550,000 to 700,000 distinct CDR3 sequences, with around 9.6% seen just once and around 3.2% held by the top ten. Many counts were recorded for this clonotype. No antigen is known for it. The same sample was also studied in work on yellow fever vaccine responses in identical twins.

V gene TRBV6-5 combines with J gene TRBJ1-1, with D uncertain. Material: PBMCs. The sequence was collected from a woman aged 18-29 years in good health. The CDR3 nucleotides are TGTGCCAGCAGTTCCCACAGGAACACTGAAGCTTTCTTT. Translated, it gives CASSSHRNTEAFF.